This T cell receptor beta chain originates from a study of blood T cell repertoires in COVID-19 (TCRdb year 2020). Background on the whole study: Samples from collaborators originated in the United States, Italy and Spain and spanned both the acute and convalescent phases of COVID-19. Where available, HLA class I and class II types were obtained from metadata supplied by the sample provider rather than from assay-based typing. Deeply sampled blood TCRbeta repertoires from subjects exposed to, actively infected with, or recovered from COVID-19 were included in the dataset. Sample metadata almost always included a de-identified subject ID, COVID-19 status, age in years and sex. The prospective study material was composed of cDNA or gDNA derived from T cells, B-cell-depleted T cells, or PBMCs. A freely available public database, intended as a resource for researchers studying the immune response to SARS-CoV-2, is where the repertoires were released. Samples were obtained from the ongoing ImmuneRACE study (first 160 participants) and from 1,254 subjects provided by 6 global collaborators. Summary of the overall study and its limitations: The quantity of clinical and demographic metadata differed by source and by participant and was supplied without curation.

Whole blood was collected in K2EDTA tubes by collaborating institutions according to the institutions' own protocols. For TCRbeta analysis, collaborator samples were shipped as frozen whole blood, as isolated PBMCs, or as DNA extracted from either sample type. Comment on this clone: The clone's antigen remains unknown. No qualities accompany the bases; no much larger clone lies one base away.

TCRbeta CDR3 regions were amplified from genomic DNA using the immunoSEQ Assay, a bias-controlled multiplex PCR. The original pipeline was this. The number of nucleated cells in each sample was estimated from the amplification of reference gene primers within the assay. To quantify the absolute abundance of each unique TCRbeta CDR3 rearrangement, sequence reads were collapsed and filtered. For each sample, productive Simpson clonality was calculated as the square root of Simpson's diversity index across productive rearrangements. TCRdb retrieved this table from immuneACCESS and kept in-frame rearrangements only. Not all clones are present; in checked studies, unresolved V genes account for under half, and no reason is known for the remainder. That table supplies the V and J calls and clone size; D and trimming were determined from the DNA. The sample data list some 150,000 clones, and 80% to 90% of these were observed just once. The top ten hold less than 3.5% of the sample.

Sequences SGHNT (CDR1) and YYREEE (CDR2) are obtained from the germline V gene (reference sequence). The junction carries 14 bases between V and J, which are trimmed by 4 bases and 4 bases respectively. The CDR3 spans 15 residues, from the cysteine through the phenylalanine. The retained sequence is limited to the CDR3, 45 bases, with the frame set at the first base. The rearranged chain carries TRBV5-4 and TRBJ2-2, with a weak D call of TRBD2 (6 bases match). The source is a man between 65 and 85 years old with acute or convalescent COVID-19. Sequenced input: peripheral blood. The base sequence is TGTGCCAGCAGCGCCCCGGGACTTCCCACCGGGGAGCTGTTTTTT. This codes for CASSAPGLPTGELFF.